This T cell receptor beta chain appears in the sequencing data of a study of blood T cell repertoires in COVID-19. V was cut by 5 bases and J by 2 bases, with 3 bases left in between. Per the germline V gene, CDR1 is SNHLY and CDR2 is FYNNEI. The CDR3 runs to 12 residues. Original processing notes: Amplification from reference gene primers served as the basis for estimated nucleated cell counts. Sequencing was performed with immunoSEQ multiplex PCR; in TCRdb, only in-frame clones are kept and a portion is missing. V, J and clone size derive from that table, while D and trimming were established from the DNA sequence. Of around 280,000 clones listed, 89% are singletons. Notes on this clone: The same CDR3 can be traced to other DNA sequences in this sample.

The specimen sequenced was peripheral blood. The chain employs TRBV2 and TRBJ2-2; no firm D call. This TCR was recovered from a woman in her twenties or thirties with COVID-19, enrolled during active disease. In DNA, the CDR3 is TGTGCCAGCAGTTTAAACACCGGGGAGCTGTTTTTT. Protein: CASSLNTGELFF.